This passage covers 18 T cell receptor beta chains from one sample sequenced in a study of T-cell reconstitution after alpha-beta-depleted transplantation in children (dated by TCRdb to the mid-2010s). Library preparation was by PCR. Sequencing instrument: Illumina HiSeq 2500. TCR libraries were prepared with molecular barcoding, using unique molecular identifiers to normalize TCRbeta repertoire quantification. TCRdb took the public reads, trimmed them with fastp at Q25, ran MiXCR for clone calling and kept in-frame beta chains. One record per CDR3 amino acid sequence lists the most common genes and DNA. This sample holds approximately 270,000 distinct CDR3 sequences; 9.9% were observed only once. The ten most abundant clones make up over 9% of the sample. The sequencing here drew on PBMCs from the stem cell graft donor, taken from the stem cell graft. The receptor source for this set is a human donor who donated a stem cell graft to a child with SCID.

This clonotype was detected ten times or more. The chain couples TRBV12-3 or TRBV12-4 to TRBJ1-4; D is unresolved. Trimming shortened V by 6 bases and J by 10 bases, and 21 bases separated the two germline ends. The CDR3 has 15 residues. CDR3 DNA sequence: TGTGCCAGCAGGCTGGACGGATCTTTCTTTGGAAAACTGTTTTTT. This sequence encodes CASRLDGSFFGKLFF.

This rearrangement joins TRBV6-5 to TRBJ1-2; the match to TRBD1 covers 7 bases. The ends lost 2 bases at V and 7 bases at J; junction bases unmatched: 13. The germline V gene encodes CDR1 MNHEY and CDR2 SVGAGI. The CDR3 has 16 amino acids. The CDR3 reads CASSYGQGVRPGGYTF. CDR3 bases: TGTGCCAGCAGTTACGGTCAGGGGGTGAGGCCGGGTGGCTACACCTTC.

The rearrangement joins TRBV5-1 to TRBJ2-7, with 7 positions matching TRBD2. Unmatched junction bases numbered 4, after V lost 2 bases and J lost 5 bases. CDR1 is SGHRS and CDR2 is YFSETQ in the germline V gene. The CDR3 is 13 residues long. The CDR3 loop is CASSFGGTDEQYF. CDR3 nucleotides: TGCGCCAGCAGCTTCGGGGGGACCGACGAGCAGTACTTC.

V usage is TRBV20-1 and J usage is TRBJ1-2, with D perhaps TRBD1 (5 bases). Trimming cost V 1 base and J 4 bases, with 16 bases left between them. Germline V gene sequence: CDR1 DFQATT, CDR2 SNEGSKA (reference sequence). The CDR3 is made up of 15 amino acids. CDR3 DNA: TGCAGTGCTAGAGGGGGCGCGAGTTATGCCTATGGCTACACCTTC. This gives the protein CSARGGASYAYGYTF.

The chain recombines TRBV5-1 with TRBJ2-2, with a possible D match to TRBD2 (6 bases). V was pared by 1 base and J by 2 bases, with 12 bases between. CDR1 and CDR2 from the germline V gene are SGHRS and YFSETQ. The CDR3 runs 16 residues. CDR3: CASSLLGGDNTGELFF. The CDR3 DNA is TGCGCCAGCAGCTTGCTTGGCGGGGACAACACCGGGGAGCTGTTTTTT.

This clonotype turned up a few times. The V and J genes are TRBV19 and TRBJ1-5; tentatively, D is TRBD1 (6 bases). Per the germline V gene, CDR1 is LNHDA and CDR2 is SQIVND (reference sequence). The CDR3 consists of 16 residues. With 6 bases removed from V and 1 base from J, the gap between germline ends came to 16 bases. In nucleotides, the CDR3 is TGTGCCAGTAGCGATCAGGGGATACTCAGCAATCAGCCCCAGCATTTT. Translated, it gives CASSDQGILSNQPQHF.

This clonotype was seen a handful of times. The CDR3: CAISTPPYGYTF. The DNA of the CDR3 is TGTGCCATCTCGACTCCCCCCTATGGCTACACCTTC. This chain links TRBV2 with TRBJ1-2; D unresolved. There are 12 residues in the CDR3. Germline CDR1 is SNHLY and CDR2 is FYNNEI. V dropped 10 bases and J dropped 4 bases, with 13 bases sitting between them.

This clonotype was seen a few times. This rearrangement joins TRBV12-3 or TRBV12-4 to TRBJ1-6; D may be TRBD1 (5 bases). The CDR3 sequence is 15 residues long. The V gene lost 5 bases and the J gene lost 7 bases, with 15 bases spanning the gap. DNA for the CDR3: TGTGCCAGCAGTGCCCAAGGGGCAGGGAATTCACCCCTCCACTTT. Translation gives CASSAQGAGNSPLHF.

This clonotype was seen only a few times. This chain joins TRBV13 and TRBJ2-4; 9 bases agree with TRBD1. The CDR3 contains 15 residues. The J segment lost 5 bases and the V segment lost 1 base, leaving 3 bases of the junction unmatched. The V gene's germline CDR1 is PRHDT and CDR2 FYEKMQ (reference sequence). CDR3 in DNA: TGTGCCAGCAGCTTAGCGGGACAGGGTCAAAACATTCAGTACTTC. This translates into CASSLAGQGQNIQYF.

The chain carries TRBV4-1 and TRBJ2-6; 8 bases fit TRBD1. In germline, CDR1 is MGHRA, CDR2 YSYEKL. The CDR3 is made up of 21 amino acids. J lost 1 base, V lost 1 base, and 15 bases had no gene match. The CDR3 sequence: CASSQVARGPVTVSGANVLTF. Here the CDR3 DNA reads TGCGCCAGCAGCCAAGTTGCCAGGGGGCCAGTTACCGTATCTGGGGCCAACGTCCTGACTTTC.

The rearrangement joins TRBV6-5 to TRBJ2-2; D is uncertain. V was trimmed by 2 bases and J by 6 bases, leaving 13 bases between them. The CDR3 totals 15 residues. Germline CDR1 and CDR2: MNHEY and SVGAGI. The CDR3 nucleotides are TGTGCCAGCAGTTACCGAACTCAGGACGCCGGGGAGCTGTTTTTT. Translation gives CASSYRTQDAGELFF.

This clonotype was counted many times. This chain links TRBV20-1 with TRBJ2-5, with D tentatively TRBD1 or TRBD2 (5 bases each). Germline CDR1 and CDR2: DFQATT and SNEGSKA (reference sequence). Between the trimmed V and J ends, which lost 8 bases and 5 bases, there was a span of 12 bases. The CDR3 consists of 11 residues. The CDR3 coding sequence is TGCAGTCGGAGGTGGGGCGAGACCCAGTACTTC. It is translated as CSRRWGETQYF.

This clonotype came up many times. This rearrangement joins TRBV10-3 to TRBJ2-5; D not resolved. Trimming stripped 5 bases from V and 0 bases from J, with 10 bases between. Germline V gene data show CDR1 as ENHRY and CDR2 as SYGVKD. CDR3 length: 14 amino acids. The CDR3 bases are TGTGCCATCAGTCCCAAAGGGAACCAAGAGACCCAGTACTTC. Amino acid sequence: CAISPKGNQETQYF.

This clonotype was seen repeatedly, ten times or more. This sequence joins TRBV20-1 and TRBJ2-1, with 9 positions matching TRBD2. CDR1 DFQATT and CDR2 SNEGSKA come from the germline V gene (reference sequence). The trim removed 0 bases at V and 4 bases at J, leaving 1 base unmatched. This CDR3 is 14 amino acids long. The CDR3 spells CSAREAGGYNEQFF. The CDR3 DNA sequence: TGCAGTGCTAGAGAGGCGGGGGGGTACAATGAGCAGTTCTTC.

The table lists this clonotype with a count of one. V and J are TRBV7-9 and TRBJ1-6, with D perhaps matching TRBD1 (6 bases). The CDR3 runs to 13 residues. The V end was cut by 5 bases, the J end by 8 bases, with 10 bases between. The germline CDR1 and CDR2 sequences are SEHNR and FQNEAQ (reference sequence). CDR3 sequence reads: CASSGNRDSPLHF. As DNA, the CDR3 is TGTGCCAGCAGCGGTAACAGGGATTCACCCCTCCACTTT.

The J gene is TRBJ1-1, the V gene TRBV5-1; 7 bases line up with TRBD1. Germline trimming cut 4 bases from V and 4 bases from J; bases unmatched to any gene: 10. The CDR3 has 15 amino acids. Germline CDR1 reads SGHRS; CDR2 reads YFSETQ. CDR3 amino acids: CASSNEGQVGTEAFF. CDR3 nucleotide sequence: TGCGCCAGCAGCAACGAAGGACAGGTGGGCACTGAAGCTTTCTTT.

This clonotype was recorded a few times. Here the CDR3 DNA reads TGCAGTGCCCCTGGGACAGGGGGCTCACCCCTCCACTTT. It codes for CSAPGTGGSPLHF. The chain carries TRBV20-1 and TRBJ1-6; 12 nucleotides line up with TRBD1. V lost 6 bases to trimming and J lost 10 bases; unmatched junction nucleotides: 4. CDR3 length equals 13 residues. Germline V gene data show CDR1 as DFQATT and CDR2 as SNEGSKA (reference sequence).

CDR3 region: CATSRVGGELFF. The CDR3 DNA reads as TGTGCCACCAGCAGAGTTGGCGGGGAGCTGTTTTTT. The chain couples TRBV15 to TRBJ2-2; D remains ambiguous. The V end was cut by 1 base, the J end by 7 bases, with 4 bases between. Germline V CDR1 and CDR2: LNHNV, YYDKDF (reference sequence). CDR3 length equals 12 residues.